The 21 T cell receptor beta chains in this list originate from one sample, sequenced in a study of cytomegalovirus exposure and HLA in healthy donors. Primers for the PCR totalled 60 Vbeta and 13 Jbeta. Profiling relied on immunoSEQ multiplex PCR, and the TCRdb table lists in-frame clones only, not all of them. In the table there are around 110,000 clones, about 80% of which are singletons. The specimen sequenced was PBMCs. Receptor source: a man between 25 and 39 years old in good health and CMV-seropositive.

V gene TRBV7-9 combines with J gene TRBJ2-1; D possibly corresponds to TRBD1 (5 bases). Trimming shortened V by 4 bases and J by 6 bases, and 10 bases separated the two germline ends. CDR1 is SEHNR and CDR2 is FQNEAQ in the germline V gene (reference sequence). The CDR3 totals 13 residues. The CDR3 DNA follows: TGTGCCAGCAGCTCGGGCAGGGTCAATGAGCAGTTCTTC. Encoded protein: CASSSGRVNEQFF.

The CDR3 nucleotides read TGCGCCAGCAGCCTTAAGGACAGGGATAGCAATCAGCCCCAGCATTTT. Its translation: CASSLKDRDSNQPQHF. The chain joins TRBV4-1 to TRBJ1-5; TRBD1 aligns across 8 bases. Germline CDR1 MGHRA, CDR2 YSYEKL. Trimming removed 4 bases from V and 0 bases from J; junction bases left unmatched: 5. This CDR3 has 16 residues.

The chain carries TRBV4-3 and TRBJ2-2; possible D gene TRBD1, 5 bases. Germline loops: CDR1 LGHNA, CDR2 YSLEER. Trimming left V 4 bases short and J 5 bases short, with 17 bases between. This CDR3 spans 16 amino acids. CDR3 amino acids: CASSPSRVSETGELFF. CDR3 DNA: TGCGCCAGCAGCCCATCCAGGGTCAGCGAAACCGGGGAGCTGTTTTTT.

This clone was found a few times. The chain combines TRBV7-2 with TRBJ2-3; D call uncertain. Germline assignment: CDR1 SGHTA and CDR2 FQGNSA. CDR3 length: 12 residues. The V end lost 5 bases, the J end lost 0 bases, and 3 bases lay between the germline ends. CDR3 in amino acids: CASSGSTDTQYF. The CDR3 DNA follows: TGTGCCAGCAGCGGCAGCACAGATACGCAGTATTTT.

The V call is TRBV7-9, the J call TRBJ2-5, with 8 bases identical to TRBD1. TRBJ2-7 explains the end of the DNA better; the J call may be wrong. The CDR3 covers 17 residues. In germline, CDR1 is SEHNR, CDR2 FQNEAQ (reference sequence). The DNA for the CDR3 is TGTGCCAGCAGCTCAAAATCCGGGACAGGCCGACCCTACGAGCAGTACTTC. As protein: CASSSKSGTGRPYEQYF.

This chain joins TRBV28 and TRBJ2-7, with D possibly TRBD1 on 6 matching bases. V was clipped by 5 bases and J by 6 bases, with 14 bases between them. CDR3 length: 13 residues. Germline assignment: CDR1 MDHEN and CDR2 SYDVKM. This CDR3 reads CASSVQGRGEQYF. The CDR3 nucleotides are TGTGCCAGCAGTGTACAGGGAAGAGGCGAGCAGTACTTC.

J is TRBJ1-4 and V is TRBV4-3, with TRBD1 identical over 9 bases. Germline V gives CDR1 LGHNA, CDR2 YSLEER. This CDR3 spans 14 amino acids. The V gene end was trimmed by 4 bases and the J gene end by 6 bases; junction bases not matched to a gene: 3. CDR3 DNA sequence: TGCGCCAGCAGCCCCCGGACAGGGGATGAAAAACTGTTTTTT. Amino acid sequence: CASSPRTGDEKLFF.

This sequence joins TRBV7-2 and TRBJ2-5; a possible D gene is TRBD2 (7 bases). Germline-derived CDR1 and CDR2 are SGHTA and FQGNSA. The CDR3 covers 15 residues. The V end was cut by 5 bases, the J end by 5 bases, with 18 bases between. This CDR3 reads CASSPGLTGSETQYF. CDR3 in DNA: TGTGCCAGCAGCCCGGGACTAACAGGGAGCGAGACCCAGTACTTC.

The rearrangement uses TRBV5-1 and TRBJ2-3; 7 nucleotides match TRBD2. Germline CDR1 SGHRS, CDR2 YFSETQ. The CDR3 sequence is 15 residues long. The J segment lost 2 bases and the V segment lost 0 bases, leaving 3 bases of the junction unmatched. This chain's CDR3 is CASSLGLADTDTQYF. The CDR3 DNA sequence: TGCGCCAGCAGCTTGGGACTAGCAGACACAGATACGCAGTATTTT.

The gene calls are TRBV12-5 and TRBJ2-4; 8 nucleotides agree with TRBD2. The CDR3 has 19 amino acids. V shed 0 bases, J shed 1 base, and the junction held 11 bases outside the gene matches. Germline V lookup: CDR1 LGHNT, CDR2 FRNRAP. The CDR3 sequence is CASGLVVTRGDFAKNIQYF. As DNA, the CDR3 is TGTGCTAGTGGTTTGGTAGTGACGCGGGGGGACTTTGCCAAAAACATTCAGTACTTC.

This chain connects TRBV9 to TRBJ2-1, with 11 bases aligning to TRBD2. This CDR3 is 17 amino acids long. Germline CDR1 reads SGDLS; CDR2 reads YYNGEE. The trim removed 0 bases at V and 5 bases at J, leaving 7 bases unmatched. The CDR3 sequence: CASSVDPLAGGNNEQFF. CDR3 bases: TGTGCCAGCAGCGTAGACCCTCTAGCGGGGGGAAACAATGAGCAGTTCTTC.

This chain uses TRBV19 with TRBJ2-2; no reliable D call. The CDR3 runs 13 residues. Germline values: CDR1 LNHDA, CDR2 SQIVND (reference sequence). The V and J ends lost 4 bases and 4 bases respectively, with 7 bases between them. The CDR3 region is CASSTVPTGELFF. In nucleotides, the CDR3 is TGTGCCAGTAGTACCGTCCCCACCGGGGAGCTGTTTTTT.

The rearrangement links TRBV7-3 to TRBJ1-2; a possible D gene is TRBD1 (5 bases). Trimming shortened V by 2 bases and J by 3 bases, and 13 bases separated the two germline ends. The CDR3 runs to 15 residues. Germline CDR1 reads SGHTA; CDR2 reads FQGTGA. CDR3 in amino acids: CASSLGAAPDYGYTF. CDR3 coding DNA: TGTGCCAGCAGCTTAGGGGCAGCCCCAGACTATGGCTACACCTTC.

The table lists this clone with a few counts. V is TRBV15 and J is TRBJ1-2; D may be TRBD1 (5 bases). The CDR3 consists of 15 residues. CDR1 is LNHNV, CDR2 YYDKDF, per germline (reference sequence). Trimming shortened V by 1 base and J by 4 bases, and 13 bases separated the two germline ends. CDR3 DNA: TGTGCCACCAGCAGAGGGGCAGGGCCTTTCTATGGCTACACCTTC. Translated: CATSRGAGPFYGYTF.

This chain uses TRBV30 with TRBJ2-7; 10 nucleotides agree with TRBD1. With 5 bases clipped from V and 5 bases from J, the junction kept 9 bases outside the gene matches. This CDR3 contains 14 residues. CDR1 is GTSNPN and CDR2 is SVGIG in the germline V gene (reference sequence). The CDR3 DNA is TGTGCCTGGGACGCCGGGACAGGGGTTAACGAGCAGTACTTC. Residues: CAWDAGTGVNEQYF.

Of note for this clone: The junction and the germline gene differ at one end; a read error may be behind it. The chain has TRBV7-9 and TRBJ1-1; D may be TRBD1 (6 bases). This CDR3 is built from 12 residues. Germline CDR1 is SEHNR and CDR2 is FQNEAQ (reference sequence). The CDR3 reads CSSSLGATEAFF. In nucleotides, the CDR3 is TGTTCCAGCAGCCTGGGGGCCACTGAAGCTTTCTTT. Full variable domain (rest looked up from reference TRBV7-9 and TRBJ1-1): DTGVSQNPRHKITKRGQNVTFRCDPISEHNRLYWYRQTLGQGPEFLTYFQNEAQLEKSRLLSDRFSAERPKGSFSTLEIQRTEQGDSAMYLCSSSLGATEAFFGQGTRLTVV.

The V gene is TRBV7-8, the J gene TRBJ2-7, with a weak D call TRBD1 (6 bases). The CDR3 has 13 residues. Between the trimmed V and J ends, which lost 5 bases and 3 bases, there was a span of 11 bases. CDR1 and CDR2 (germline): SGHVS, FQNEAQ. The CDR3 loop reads CASSQGQYYEQYF. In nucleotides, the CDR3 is TGTGCCAGCAGCCAAGGACAGTACTACGAGCAGTACTTC.

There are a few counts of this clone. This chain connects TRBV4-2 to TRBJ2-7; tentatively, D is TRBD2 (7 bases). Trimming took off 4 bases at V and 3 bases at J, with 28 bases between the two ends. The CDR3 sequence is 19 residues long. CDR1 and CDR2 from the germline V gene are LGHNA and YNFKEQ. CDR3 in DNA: TGTGCCAGCAGCCGTCACAACAACAACGGGGGGCCCACAATCTACGAGCAGTACTTC. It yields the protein CASSRHNNNGGPTIYEQYF.

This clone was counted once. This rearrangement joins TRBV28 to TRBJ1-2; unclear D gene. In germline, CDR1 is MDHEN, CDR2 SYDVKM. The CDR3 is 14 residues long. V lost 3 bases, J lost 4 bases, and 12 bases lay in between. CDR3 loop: CASSFSNRAYGYTF. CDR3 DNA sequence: TGTGCCAGCAGTTTTTCCAACAGAGCCTATGGCTACACCTTC.

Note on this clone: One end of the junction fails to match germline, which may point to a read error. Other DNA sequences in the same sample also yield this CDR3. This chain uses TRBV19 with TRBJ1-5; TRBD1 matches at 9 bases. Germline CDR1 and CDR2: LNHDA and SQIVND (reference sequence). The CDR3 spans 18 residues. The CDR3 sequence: CASSIGPGQGMGNQPQHF. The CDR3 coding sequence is TGTGCCAGTAGTATAGGTCCGGGACAGGGTATGGGCAATCAGCCCCAACATTTT.

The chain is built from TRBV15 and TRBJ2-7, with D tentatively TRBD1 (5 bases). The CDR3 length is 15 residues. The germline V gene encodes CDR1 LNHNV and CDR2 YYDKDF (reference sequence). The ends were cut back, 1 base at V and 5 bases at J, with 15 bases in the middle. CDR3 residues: CATSRADDSSHEQYF. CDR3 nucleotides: TGTGCCACCAGCAGAGCCGATGACAGTTCCCACGAGCAGTACTTC.